This entry lists 10 T cell receptor beta chains sequenced from one sample in a study of T cell responses to AZD1222 COVID-19 vaccine. The data were produced by immunoSEQ multiplex PCR, yet TCRdb's version contains in-frame clones alone and is incomplete. The table lists about 120,000 clones, over 75% of them singletons. The sequencing here drew on peripheral blood, taken on day 0 of AZD1222 vaccination. Receptor source: an adult in good health.

This clone appeared once. This chain joins TRBV29-1 and TRBJ2-3, with TRBD2 identical over 10 bases. V lost 3 bases, J lost 5 bases, and 11 bases stayed unmatched. This CDR3 contains 16 residues. Germline-derived CDR1 and CDR2 are SQVTM and ANQGSEA. The CDR3 DNA reads TGCAGCGTTGAGGGTCTAGCGGGAGATCTTAAAGATACGCAGTATTTT. Its protein product is CSVEGLAGDLKDTQYF.

The V and J genes are TRBV11-2 and TRBJ2-7, with a weak D call TRBD2 (5 bases). V lost 1 base, J lost 1 base, and 8 bases lay in between. CDR1 and CDR2 from the germline V gene are SGHAT and FQNNGV. The CDR3 totals 14 residues. Here the CDR3 reads CASSLVTSSYEQYF. CDR3 DNA sequence: TGTGCCAGCAGCTTAGTTACTAGTTCCTACGAGCAGTACTTC.

The chain uses TRBV7-6 and TRBJ2-7; the D is unclear. The V end was cut by 1 base, the J end by 6 bases, with 10 bases between. CDR1 and CDR2 (germline): SGHVS, FNYEAQ. This CDR3 region has 13 residues. In DNA, the CDR3 is TGTGCCAGCAGCTTAGGTGTGCTCAGCGAGCAGTACTTC. It encodes CASSLGVLSEQYF.

This clone was observed a single time. The V gene is TRBV29-1, the J gene TRBJ2-1; D ambiguous. This CDR3 spans 12 amino acids. V lost 5 bases, J lost 7 bases, and 12 bases lay in between. Germline V gene lookup returns CDR1 SQVTM and CDR2 ANQGSEA. CDR3 nucleotide sequence: TGCAGCGTTCGGATGCGATGGAATGAGCAGTTCTTC. Translated: CSVRMRWNEQFF.

This clone was found once. The rearrangement joins TRBV7-2 to TRBJ1-1; D is possibly TRBD1 (6 bases). The CDR3 runs 14 residues. The V end lost 3 bases, the J end lost 6 bases, and 14 bases lay between the germline ends. The germline V gene encodes CDR1 SGHTA and CDR2 FQGNSA. This CDR3 is CASSFLIQGSEAFF. The CDR3 nucleotides read TGTGCCAGCAGCTTTCTCATACAGGGCTCTGAAGCTTTCTTT.

The chain recombines TRBV12-5 with TRBJ1-1; no definite D call. Trimming shortened V by 0 bases and J by 2 bases, and 10 bases separated the two germline ends. The germline CDR1 and CDR2 sequences are LGHNT and FRNRAP. The CDR3 has 15 amino acids. The CDR3 sequence: CASGLVRQLNTEAFF. Written as DNA, the CDR3 is TGTGCTAGTGGTTTGGTCCGGCAACTAAACACTGAAGCTTTCTTT.

The chain recombines TRBV28 with TRBJ1-3; 7 bases align to TRBD1. Germline V gene lookup returns CDR1 MDHEN and CDR2 SYDVKM. CDR3 length equals 16 residues. The V and J ends lost 7 bases and 0 bases, in that order; junction bases with no gene match: 9. The CDR3 loop reads CASTGQETFSGNTIYF. In DNA, the CDR3 is TGTGCCAGCACCGGACAGGAGACCTTCTCTGGAAACACCATATATTTT.

The chain employs TRBV30 and TRBJ1-1; no clear D. V was shortened by 2 bases and J by 1 base, with 8 bases between the two germline ends. Germline V gene lookup returns CDR1 GTSNPN and CDR2 SVGIG (reference sequence). The CDR3 runs to 13 residues. Here the CDR3 DNA reads TGTGCCTGGAGTCTAGGGAAGAACACTGAAGCTTTCTTT. This translates into CAWSLGKNTEAFF.

The table lists this clone with a count of one. DNA for the CDR3: TGTGCCAGCAGTCCACAGGGAACCTACGAGCAGTACTTC. Encoded protein: CASSPQGTYEQYF. V gene TRBV16 combines with J gene TRBJ2-7, with a weak D call TRBD1 (6 bases). This CDR3 is 13 amino acids long. Trimming removed 6 bases at V and 2 bases at J, with 11 bases between. CDR1 and CDR2 from the germline V gene are KGHSY and FQNENV.

The chain uses TRBV7-9 and TRBJ2-7, with 10 bases that match TRBD1. Germline V gene sequence: CDR1 SEHNR, CDR2 FQNEAQ (reference sequence). The CDR3 contains 16 residues. The V segment lost 1 base and the J segment 5 bases; nucleotides outside the gene matches: 8. The CDR3 loop is CASSLGRQGAQDEQYF. CDR3 nucleotides: TGTGCCAGCAGCTTAGGACGACAGGGGGCGCAGGACGAGCAGTACTTC.